These T cell receptor beta chains were read from a single sample in a study of CD8+ T cells in alopecia areata. TCRdb keeps only in-frame clones here, not all; method: immunoSEQ multiplex PCR. Among 90,000 to 150,000 clones listed, approximately 53% were seen once. The sample consisted of CD4+ T cells sorted from blood, taken at week 4, from a patient treated with tofacitinib. All receptors derive from a human donor with alopecia areata. CDR3s include the opening cysteine and the closing phenylalanine or tryptophan. D genes are given only for firm matches. Clone size is stated in some rows and not others, as once, few, many or a class when expanded.

>TRBD1|14|TRBV30|TRBJ2-7|.
CAWSRGRRSYEQYF
TGTGCCTGGAGTAGGGGGCGCAGGTCCTACGAGCAGTACTTC
>.|14|TRBV7-9|TRBJ1-2|.
CASSLAGGNYGYTF
TGTGCCAGCAGCTTAGCTGGGGGCAACTATGGCTACACCTTC
>.|14|TRBV4-1|TRBJ2-5|.
CASSPTGSRETQYF
TGCGCCAGCAGCCCCACAGGGAGTCGGGAGACCCAGTACTTC
>TRBD1|15|TRBV23-1|TRBJ2-5|.
CASRLMDRVQETQYF
TGCGCCAGCAGATTAATGGACAGGGTCCAAGAGACCCAGTACTTC
>TRBD2|17|TRBV29-1|TRBJ2-7|.
CSVEGWGGRGTAYEQYF
TGCAGCGTTGAAGGATGGGGAGGGAGGGGCACGGCCTACGAGCAGTACTTC
>.|16|TRBV12-5|TRBJ2-3|few
CASGLQGAGITDTQYF
TGTGCTAGTGGTTTGCAAGGAGCGGGTATCACAGATACGCAGTATTTT
>TRBD1|13|TRBV30|TRBJ1-1|.
CAWSVQGTGEAFF
TGTGCCTGGAGTGTACAGGGGACAGGGGAAGCTTTCTTT
>TRBD1|12|TRBV30|TRBJ1-2|few
CAWSRTGVWSTF
TGTGCCTGGAGTCGGACAGGGGTATGGTCCACCTTC
>TRBD1|17|TRBV30|TRBJ1-2|few
CAWSAGRTGEANYGYTF
TGTGCCTGGAGTGCTGGCAGGACAGGAGAAGCTAACTATGGCTACACCTTC
>.|16|TRBV23-1|TRBJ1-4|.
CASSPTGRRFNEKLFF
TGCGCCAGCAGTCCAACCGGACGTCGTTTTAATGAAAAACTGTTTTTT
>.|13|TRBV6-5|TRBJ1-1|few
CASAGGTHTEAFF
TGTGCCAGCGCGGGGGGGACCCACACTGAAGCTTTCTTT